The next 28 T cell receptor beta chains were all read from a single sample in a study of memory CD4+ T cells and cytomegalovirus serostatus. Profiling relied on immunoSEQ multiplex PCR, and the TCRdb table lists in-frame clones only, not all of them. This sample has around 63,000 clones, with about 75% found just once. Single viable CD3+CD4+CD8-CD45RO+ cells were sorted as the memory CD4+ T cells. The specimen was memory CD4+ T cells from blood. The receptors were sampled from an adult in good health and CMV-seropositive.

This clone was seen a single time. The chain recombines TRBV19 with TRBJ2-2; D remains unclear. The CDR3 contains 12 residues. Trimming removed 7 bases at V and 5 bases at J, with 8 bases between. Germline CDR1 LNHDA, CDR2 SQIVND (reference sequence). CDR3 protein: CASKTDTGELFF. The DNA for the CDR3 is TGTGCCAGTAAAACGGATACCGGGGAGCTGTTTTTT.

The CDR3 is CASSLGQPYEQYF. In DNA form, the CDR3 reads TGTGCCAGCAGTTTAGGGCAGCCCTACGAGCAGTACTTC. This chain joins TRBV28 and TRBJ2-7; D uncertain. The CDR3 contains 13 residues. Germline V CDR1 and CDR2: MDHEN, SYDVKM. V was cut by 2 bases and J by 2 bases, with 7 bases left in between.

V is TRBV11-2 and J is TRBJ1-4; 8 bases match TRBD1. The trim removed 4 bases at V and 4 bases at J, leaving 2 bases unmatched. Germline CDR1 SGHAT, CDR2 FQNNGV. The length of the CDR3 is 14 residues. For the CDR3, the DNA is TGTGCCAGCAGCTGGACAGGGTTTAATGAAAAACTGTTTTTT. This gives the protein CASSWTGFNEKLFF.

This clone was counted only a few times. This chain's CDR3 is CASSKRSSYEQYF. CDR3 coding DNA: TGTGCCAGCTCAAAGCGGAGCTCCTACGAGCAGTACTTC. This rearrangement joins TRBV18 to TRBJ2-7, with D perhaps matching TRBD2 (5 bases). CDR1 and CDR2 from the germline V gene are KGHSH and LQKENI. This CDR3 is 13 amino acids long. V was clipped by 5 bases and J by 0 bases, with 8 bases between them.

The CDR3, as DNA: TGTGCCAGCAGCTACGGGACTAGCGGGAGGTACGAGCAGTACTTC. Its translation: CASSYGTSGRYEQYF. J is TRBJ2-7 and V is TRBV5-6, with 15 bases fitting TRBD2. Germline CDR1 SGHDT, CDR2 YYEEEE. This CDR3 spans 15 amino acids. The junction had 2 bases not matched to a gene; V was cut back by 3 bases and J by 4 bases.

This clone occurred a few times. The chain links TRBV20-1 to TRBJ2-5; D not resolved. The germline CDR1 and CDR2 sequences are DFQATT and SNEGSKA (reference sequence). V lost 4 bases, J lost 3 bases, and 3 bases lay in between. The CDR3 runs 10 residues. The CDR3 sequence: CSAMEETQYF. The CDR3 DNA reads TGCAGTGCTATGGAAGAGACCCAGTACTTC.

The chain couples TRBV1 to TRBJ1-4. TRBV1 is classified as a pseudogene. The CDR3 extends over 14 amino acids. The DNA for the CDR3 is TGCACCAGCAGCCAAGAGGGGGGACCGGGCAAAAAGTTTTTT. This codes for CTSSQEGGPGKKFF.

This chain connects TRBV7-3 to TRBJ2-2; possibly TRBD1 for D (6 bases). This CDR3 spans 16 amino acids. V lost 5 bases and J 8 bases, leaving 21 bases between the germline ends. The germline gives CDR1 SGHTA, CDR2 FQGTGA. CDR3 sequence: CASSTEASRGGGELFF. The CDR3 coding sequence is TGTGCCAGCAGCACGGAGGCTAGCAGGGGCGGTGGGGAGCTGTTTTTT.

The chain links TRBV19 to TRBJ1-3; D unclear. Looked up from germline, CDR1 is LNHDA and CDR2 is SQIVND (reference sequence). Between the trimmed V and J ends, which lost 8 bases and 0 bases, there was a span of 11 bases. CDR3 length: 14 amino acids. The CDR3 nucleotides are TGTGCCAGTTCATTTGGCAGCTCTGGAAACACCATATATTTT. This codes for CASSFGSSGNTIYF.

The chain has TRBV2 and TRBJ2-3; the D gene is possibly TRBD1 (5 bases). Looked up from germline, CDR1 is SNHLY and CDR2 is FYNNEI. CDR3 length: 16 amino acids. V dropped 3 bases and J dropped 4 bases, with 17 bases sitting between them. Here the CDR3 DNA reads TGTGCCAGCAGTGAGGGGCCTAGTTGGGTGGCAGATACGCAGTATTTT. This translates into CASSEGPSWVADTQYF.

This chain links TRBV6-4 with TRBJ2-2; D call uncertain. Per the germline V gene, CDR1 is MRHNA and CDR2 is SNTAGT. Trimming took 6 bases from V and 0 from J, leaving 8 bases between them. This CDR3 is 14 amino acids long. CDR3 protein: CASRLATNTGELFF. Written as DNA, the CDR3 is TGTGCCAGCAGGCTGGCTACGAACACCGGGGAGCTGTTTTTT.

The chain uses TRBV30 and TRBJ2-5, with 11 bases fitting TRBD2. The CDR3 extends over 15 amino acids. The germline V gene encodes CDR1 GTSNPN and CDR2 SVGIG (reference sequence). V gave up 2 bases and J gave up 4 bases; unmatched junction bases: 6. The CDR3 nucleotides are TGTGCCTGGAGTCCCCGACTAGCGGGGACAGAGACCCAGTACTTC. It codes for CAWSPRLAGTETQYF.

The DNA of the CDR3 is TGCAGCGTTCGGGGGACGGGCATTCAGTACTTC. This encodes CSVRGTGIQYF. This chain uses TRBV29-1 with TRBJ2-4; D possibly corresponds to TRBD2 (6 bases). The CDR3 totals 11 residues. Germline CDR1 reads SQVTM; CDR2 reads ANQGSEA. V was trimmed by 5 bases and J by 9 bases, leaving 11 bases between them.

V is TRBV27 and J is TRBJ1-4; the D is unclear. The CDR3 loop spans 14 amino acids. Germline V gene sequence: CDR1 MNHEY, CDR2 SMNVEV (reference sequence). The V end lost 5 bases, the J end lost 0 bases, and 7 bases lay between the germline ends. The CDR3 is CASSRSATNEKLFF. CDR3 in DNA: TGTGCCAGCAGTCGGAGTGCAACTAATGAAAAACTGTTTTTT.

The chain is built from TRBV7-6 and TRBJ2-7; possible D gene TRBD2, 6 bases. Germline V gives CDR1 SGHVS, CDR2 FNYEAQ. The CDR3 sequence is 14 residues long. The V gene lost 1 base and the J gene lost 5 bases, with 12 bases spanning the gap. The CDR3: CASSLVTGDDEQYF. The CDR3 bases are TGTGCCAGCAGCTTAGTGACGGGGGACGACGAGCAGTACTTC. The entire variable domain, with the rest obtained from reference TRBV7-6 and TRBJ2-7, is as follows: GAGVSQSPRYKVTKRGQDVALRCDPISGHVSLYWYRQALGQGPEFLTYFNYEAQQDKSGLPNDRFSAERPEGSISTLTIQRTEQRDSAMYRCASSLVTGDDEQYFGPGTRLTVT.

This clone was detected only once. The CDR3 region has the DNA TGTGCCTGGAGGGCGGACAGTTTCGGGGAGCTGTTTTTT. Protein product: CAWRADSFGELFF. V gene TRBV30 combines with J gene TRBJ2-2, with D tentatively TRBD1 (6 bases). V lost 3 bases and J lost 7, with 12 bases in between. Germline values: CDR1 GTSNPN, CDR2 SVGIG (reference sequence). The CDR3 runs 13 residues.

Only one count was recorded for this clone. The rearrangement joins TRBV28 to TRBJ1-2; maybe TRBD1 (5 bases). Germline values: CDR1 MDHEN, CDR2 SYDVKM. The CDR3 contains 14 residues. Between the trimmed V and J ends, which lost 5 bases and 4 bases, there was a span of 14 bases. The CDR3 protein is CASSQGDGAYGYTF. The CDR3 DNA sequence: TGTGCCAGCAGTCAGGGAGACGGCGCCTATGGCTACACCTTC.

This chain connects TRBV11-3 to TRBJ2-7, with 14 bases lining up with TRBD2. This CDR3 comprises 15 residues. CDR1 SGHNT and CDR2 YENEEA come from the germline V gene. The ends lost 4 bases at V and 2 bases at J; junction bases unmatched: 1. This CDR3 is CASSSGLAGAYEQYF. The CDR3 DNA is TGTGCCAGCAGCTCGGGACTAGCGGGAGCCTACGAGCAGTACTTC. The full variable domain, completed using reference TRBV11-3 and TRBJ2-7, is EAGVVQSPRYKIIEKKQPVAFWCNPISGHNTLYWYLQNLGQGPELLIRYENEEAVDDSQLPKDRFSAERLKGVDSTLKIQPAELGDSAVYLCASSSGLAGAYEQYFGPGTRLTVT.

The CDR3, as DNA: TGTGCCAGTAGTGAGCCGGGACACGGTAATCAGCCCCAGCATTTT. Its translation is CASSEPGHGNQPQHF. The chain combines TRBV19 with TRBJ1-5; perhaps TRBD1 as D (6 bases). The CDR3 extends over 15 amino acids. Per the germline V gene, CDR1 is LNHDA and CDR2 is SQIVND (reference sequence). Trimming pared 5 bases from V and 4 bases from J, leaving 15 bases between.

This rearrangement joins TRBV30 to TRBJ1-6, with 8 bases aligning to TRBD1. J gave up 5 bases and V 1 base, and 1 base lay outside the gene matches. Looked up from germline, CDR1 is GTSNPN and CDR2 is SVGIG (reference sequence). This CDR3 contains 14 residues. The CDR3 nucleotides read TGTGCCTGGAGTGCGGGACAGGATAATTCACCCCTCCACTTT. As protein: CAWSAGQDNSPLHF.

The chain recombines TRBV2 with TRBJ1-1; TRBD1 agrees at 11 bases. The CDR3 runs 15 residues. CDR1 SNHLY and CDR2 FYNNEI come from the germline V gene. With V trimmed by 5 bases and J by 1 base, 3 bases remained unmatched. CDR3: CASSRTGGANTEAFF. The CDR3 nucleotides read TGTGCCAGCAGTAGGACAGGGGGCGCGAACACTGAAGCTTTCTTT.

This chain connects TRBV21-1 to TRBJ2-7; TRBD2 is the table's D call and was not checked against the DNA. TRBV21-1 is a recognized pseudogene. CDR3 length: 14 residues. CDR3 DNA sequence: TGTGCCAGACGCCTGCGGGTACGCCAATACGAGCAGTACTTC. This translates into CARRLRVRQYEQYF.

This chain uses TRBV13 with TRBJ1-1; TRBD1 is a possible D gene (5 bases). Germline-derived CDR1 and CDR2 are PRHDT and FYEKMQ (reference sequence). Trimming removed 5 bases from V and 5 bases from J, with 15 bases in between. CDR3 length: 14 amino acids. CDR3: CASSLGRARTEAFF. In DNA, the CDR3 is TGTGCCAGCAGCCTGGGCAGGGCCAGAACTGAAGCTTTCTTT.

This rearrangement joins TRBV7-2 to TRBJ2-7; D gene uncertain. Germline CDR1 SGHTA, CDR2 FQGNSA. The V and J ends lost 8 bases and 2 bases respectively, with 7 bases between them. The length of the CDR3 is 11 residues. The chain's CDR3 is CASGVPYEQYF. The CDR3, as DNA: TGTGCCAGCGGAGTGCCCTACGAGCAGTACTTC.

V is TRBV11-2 and J is TRBJ2-2; D may be TRBD1 (5 bases). CDR3 length equals 14 residues. Trimming stripped 1 base from V and 6 bases from J, with 9 bases between. CDR1 is SGHAT and CDR2 is FQNNGV in the germline V gene. This chain's CDR3 is CASSLGREAGELFF. In DNA, the CDR3 is TGTGCCAGCAGCTTAGGCAGGGAAGCCGGGGAGCTGTTTTTT.

This rearrangement joins TRBV14 to TRBJ1-6; D unclear. Trimming took 1 base from V and 9 from J, leaving 19 bases between them. This CDR3 contains 17 residues. CDR1 SGHDN and CDR2 FVKESK come from the germline V gene. CDR3 protein: CASSQVGLGRRGSPLHF. CDR3 nucleotide sequence: TGTGCCAGCAGCCAAGTAGGACTGGGCAGGCGGGGTTCACCCCTCCACTTT. Supplemented by reference TRBV14 and TRBJ1-6, the full variable domain reads EAGVTQFPSHSVIEKGQTVTLRCDPISGHDNLYWYRRVMGKEIKFLLHFVKESKQDESGMPNNRFLAERTGGTYSTLKVQPAELEDSGVYFCASSQVGLGRRGSPLHFGNGTRLTVT.

The V call is TRBV11-3, the J call TRBJ2-5; TRBD2 agrees at 12 bases. Germline V gene data show CDR1 as SGHNT and CDR2 as YENEEA. The J segment lost 5 bases and the V segment lost 3 bases, leaving 4 bases of the junction unmatched. The CDR3 spans 15 residues. The CDR3 sequence is CASSFGGTSGETQYF. The CDR3 nucleotides are TGTGCCAGCAGCTTCGGAGGGACTAGCGGGGAGACCCAGTACTTC. Drawing the rest from reference TRBV11-3 and TRBJ2-5, the complete variable domain is EAGVVQSPRYKIIEKKQPVAFWCNPISGHNTLYWYLQNLGQGPELLIRYENEEAVDDSQLPKDRFSAERLKGVDSTLKIQPAELGDSAVYLCASSFGGTSGETQYFGPGTRLLVL.

The genes are TRBV28 and TRBJ1-2; TRBD1 matches 9 bases. Germline V gene sequence: CDR1 MDHEN, CDR2 SYDVKM. CDR3 size: 16 residues. V shed 3 bases, J shed 5 bases, and the junction held 10 bases outside the gene matches. The CDR3 DNA follows: TGTGCCAGCAGTTTCCAGCACCGGGACAGGGTTTATGGCTACACCTTC. Its translation: CASSFQHRDRVYGYTF.